Given below is one T cell receptor (beta chain) in context. Clones were read by immunoSEQ multiplex PCR, and TCRdb kept only the in-frame ones, dropping some. The table includes some 760,000 clones, 70% to 90% detected once. Trimming pared 4 bases from V and 4 bases from J, leaving 13 bases between. This CDR3 has 14 amino acids. CDR1 is MNHNS, CDR2 SASEGT, per germline. The data were obtained in a study of shared T cell receptors in the human thymus. A further study also used this sample, focusing on human thymus T cells. According to that study: Corrective cardiac surgery supplied the resected thymus tissue.

Sequencing was performed on thymocytes. V usage is TRBV6-1 and J usage is TRBJ1-2; D uncertain. The clonotype was recovered from a girl under two years old with a congenital heart defect. CDR3 nucleotides: TGTGCCAGCAGTGGTTCGGTAGAGGCCTATGGCTACACCTTC. It translates to CASSGSVEAYGYTF.